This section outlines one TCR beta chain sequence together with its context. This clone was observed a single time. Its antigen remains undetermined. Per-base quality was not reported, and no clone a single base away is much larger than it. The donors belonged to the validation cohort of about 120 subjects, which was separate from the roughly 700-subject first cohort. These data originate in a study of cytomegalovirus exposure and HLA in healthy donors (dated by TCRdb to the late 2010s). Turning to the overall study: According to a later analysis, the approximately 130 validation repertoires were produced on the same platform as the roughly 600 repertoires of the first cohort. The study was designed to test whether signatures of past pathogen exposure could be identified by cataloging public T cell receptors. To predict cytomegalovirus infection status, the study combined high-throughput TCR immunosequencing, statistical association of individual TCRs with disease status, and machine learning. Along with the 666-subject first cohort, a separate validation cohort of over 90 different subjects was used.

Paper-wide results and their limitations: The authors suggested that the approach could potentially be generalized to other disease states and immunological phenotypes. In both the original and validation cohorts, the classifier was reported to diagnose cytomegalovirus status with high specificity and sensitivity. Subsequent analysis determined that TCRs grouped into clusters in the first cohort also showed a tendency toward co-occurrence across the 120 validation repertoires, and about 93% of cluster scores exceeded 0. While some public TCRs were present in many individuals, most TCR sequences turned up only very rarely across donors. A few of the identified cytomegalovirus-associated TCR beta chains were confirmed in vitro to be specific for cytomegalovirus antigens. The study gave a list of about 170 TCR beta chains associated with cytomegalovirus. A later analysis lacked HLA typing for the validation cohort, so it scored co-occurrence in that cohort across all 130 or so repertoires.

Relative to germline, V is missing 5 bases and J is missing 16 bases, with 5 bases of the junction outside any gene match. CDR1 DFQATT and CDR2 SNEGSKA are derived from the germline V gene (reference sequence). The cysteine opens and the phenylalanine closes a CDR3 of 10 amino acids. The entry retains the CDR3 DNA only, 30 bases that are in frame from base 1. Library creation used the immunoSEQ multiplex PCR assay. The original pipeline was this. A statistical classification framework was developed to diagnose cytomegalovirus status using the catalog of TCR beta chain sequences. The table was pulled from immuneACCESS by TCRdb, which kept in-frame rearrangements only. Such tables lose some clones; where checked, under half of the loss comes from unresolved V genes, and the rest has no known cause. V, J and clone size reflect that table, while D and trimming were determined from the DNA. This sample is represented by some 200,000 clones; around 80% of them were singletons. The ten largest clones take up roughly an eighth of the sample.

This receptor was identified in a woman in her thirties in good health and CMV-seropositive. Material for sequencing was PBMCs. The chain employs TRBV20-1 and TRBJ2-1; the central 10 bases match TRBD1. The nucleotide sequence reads TGCAGTGCTTACCGGGACAGGGGATTCTTC. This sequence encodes CSAYRDRGFF.